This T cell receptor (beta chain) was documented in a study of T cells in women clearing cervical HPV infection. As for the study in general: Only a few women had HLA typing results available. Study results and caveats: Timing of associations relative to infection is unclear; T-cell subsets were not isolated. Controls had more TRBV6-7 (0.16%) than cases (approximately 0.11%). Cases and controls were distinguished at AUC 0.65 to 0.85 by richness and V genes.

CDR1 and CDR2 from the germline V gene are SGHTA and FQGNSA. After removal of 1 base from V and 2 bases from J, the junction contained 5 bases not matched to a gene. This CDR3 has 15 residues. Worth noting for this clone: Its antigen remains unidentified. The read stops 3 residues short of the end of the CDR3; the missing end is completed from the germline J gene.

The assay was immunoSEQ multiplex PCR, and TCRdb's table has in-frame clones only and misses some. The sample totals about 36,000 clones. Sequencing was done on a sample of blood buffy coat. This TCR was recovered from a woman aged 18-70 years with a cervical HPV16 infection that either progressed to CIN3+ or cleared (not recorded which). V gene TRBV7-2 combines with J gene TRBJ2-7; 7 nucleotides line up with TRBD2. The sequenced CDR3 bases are TGTGCCAGCAGCTTAGGCGGGAGTAAAACCTACGAG. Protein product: CASSLGGSKTYE. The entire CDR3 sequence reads CASSLGGSKTYEQYF. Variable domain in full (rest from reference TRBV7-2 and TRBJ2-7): GAGVSQSPSNKVTEKGKDVELRCDPISGHTALYWYRQSLGQGLEFLIYFQGNSAPDKSGLPSDRFSAERTGGSVSTLTIQRTQQEDSAVYLCASSLGGSKTYEQYFGPGTRLTVT.